Presented here are 19 T cell receptor beta chains from one specimen sequenced in a study of T-cell memory formation after mild COVID-19. TCRdb re-derived calls from the 5' RACE reads in MiXCR, one entry per CDR3 protein. Of 35,000 to 45,000 distinct CDR3 sequences in the sample, 7.3% were seen once. What was sequenced was PBMCs or a T cell subset sorted from them (not recorded which). The receptors come from a man aged 18-30 years who had mild COVID-19 (a few samples of this study predate the infection). Cell type and time point are not known.

The chain has TRBV7-2 and TRBJ2-7, with 9 nucleotides matching TRBD1. The CDR3 is 14 residues long. CDR1 is SGHTA, CDR2 FQGNSA, per germline. V shed 5 bases, J shed 6 bases, and the junction held 8 bases outside the gene matches. In nucleotides, the CDR3 is TGTGCCAGCAGCGCGGGACAGGGTGGCGTCGAGCAGTACTTC. Amino acid sequence: CASSAGQGGVEQYF.

The genes are TRBV4-3 and TRBJ2-1; 8 bases fit TRBD1. Germline V gives CDR1 LGHNA, CDR2 YSLEER. The J segment lost 3 bases and the V segment lost 1 base, leaving 8 bases of the junction unmatched. This CDR3 region has 17 residues. The CDR3 is CASSQALDGTGYNEQFF. The CDR3 nucleotides are TGCGCCAGCAGCCAAGCCTTAGACGGGACAGGCTACAATGAGCAGTTCTTC.

The chain recombines TRBV3-1 with TRBJ2-4; the D is unclear. With 3 bases removed from V and 7 bases from J, the gap between germline ends came to 7 bases. Germline lookup yields CDR1 LGHDT and CDR2 YNNKEL (reference sequence). The CDR3 contains 12 residues. The CDR3 DNA follows: TGTGCCAGCAGCCATTCAGCGAACATTCAGTACTTC. As protein: CASSHSANIQYF.

The CDR3 DNA is TGCAGCGTTGTACGGGACGGACAAGAGACCCAGTACTTC. This translates into CSVVRDGQETQYF. The chain carries TRBV29-1 and TRBJ2-5; D is possibly TRBD1 or TRBD2 (5 bases each). The V end lost 4 bases, the J end lost 2 bases, and 11 bases lay between the germline ends. CDR3 size: 13 residues. The germline V gene encodes CDR1 SQVTM and CDR2 ANQGSEA. Drawing the rest from reference TRBV29-1 and TRBJ2-5, the complete variable domain is SAVISQKPSRDICQRGTSLTIQCQVDSQVTMMFWYRQQPGQSLTLIATANQGSEATYESGFVIDKFPISRPNLTFSTLTVSNMSPEDSSIYLCSVVRDGQETQYFGPGTRLLVL.

In its sample, this clonotype was seen many times. The CDR3 nucleotides read TGTGCCAGCAGCTTAGGGGGGACATCGGGTGGGGCTTTCTTT. Translated, it gives CASSLGGTSGGAFF. The rearrangement links TRBV7-2 to TRBJ1-1, with D possibly TRBD1 on 6 matching bases. The germline gives CDR1 SGHTA, CDR2 FQGNSA. CDR3 size: 14 residues. The V and J ends lost 1 base and 11 bases respectively, with 17 bases between them. The variable domain in full, completed from reference TRBV7-2 and TRBJ1-1, reads GAGVSQSPSNKVTEKGKDVELRCDPISGHTALYWYRQSLGQGLEFLIYFQGNSAPDKSGLPSDRFSAERTGGSVSTLTIQRTQQEDSAVYLCASSLGGTSGGAFFGQGTRLTVV.

This clonotype has just a few counts. The V and J genes are TRBV10-2 and TRBJ1-3; 7 nucleotides agree with TRBD1. This CDR3 has 13 residues. Germline-derived CDR1 and CDR2 are WSHSY and SAAADI. J gave up 2 bases and V 7 bases, and 2 bases lay outside the gene matches. The CDR3 DNA reads TGCGCCAGCACTGACAGGGCTGGAAACACCATATATTTT. Translation: CASTDRAGNTIYF.

The sample holds a few counts of this clonotype. The chain combines TRBV20-1 with TRBJ1-4; D unresolved. This CDR3 region has 17 residues. Trimming took 1 base from V and 0 from J, leaving 15 bases between them. CDR1 and CDR2 (germline): DFQATT, SNEGSKA (reference sequence). This chain's CDR3 is CSARGSGREATNEKLFF. The CDR3 DNA sequence: TGCAGTGCTAGAGGCTCGGGGAGGGAGGCAACTAATGAAAAACTGTTTTTT.

This clonotype showed up many times. The chain uses TRBV5-1 and TRBJ2-7; the match to TRBD1 covers 10 bases. The V segment lost 0 bases and the J segment 5 bases; nucleotides outside the gene matches: 2. Germline V CDR1 and CDR2: SGHRS, YFSETQ. The CDR3 loop spans 14 amino acids. This CDR3 is CASSLGQGADEQYV. In nucleotides, the CDR3 is TGCGCCAGCAGCTTGGGACAGGGGGCTGACGAGCAGTACGTC.

This clonotype was recorded a few times. An end of the junction differs from the germline gene, which may be a read error. The chain recombines TRBV7-7 with TRBJ2-5; 9 bases map to TRBD1. The CDR3 contains 15 residues. CDR1 is SSHAT, CDR2 FNYEAQ, per germline (reference sequence). DNA of the CDR3: TGTGCTAGCAGCTCCGGGACAGGGTGGTACGAGACCCAGTACTTC. Its translation: CASSSGTGWYETQYF.

This chain uses TRBV3-1 with TRBJ2-2; D possibly corresponds to TRBD2 (6 bases). The CDR3 has 15 residues. V was pared by 4 bases and J by 6 bases, with 15 bases between. Germline-derived CDR1 and CDR2 are LGHDT and YNNKEL (reference sequence). The CDR3 DNA reads as TGTGCCAGCAGCCCCGGGACTCCGGGGGCCGGGGAGCTGTTTTTT. As protein: CASSPGTPGAGELFF.

In its sample, this clonotype was seen a few times. The gene calls are TRBV21-1 and TRBJ2-5; TRBD1, as called in the table, went unchecked against the DNA. TRBV21-1 counts as a pseudogene. The length of the CDR3 is 15 residues. CDR3 sequence (DNA): TGTGCCAGCAGCACGTTACAGGGGCGCAGGGAGACCCAGTACTTC. The encoded protein is CASSTLQGRRETQYF.

The chain joins TRBV3-1 to TRBJ2-7, with D possibly TRBD2 on 6 matching bases. The CDR3 is 14 residues long. Germline loops: CDR1 LGHDT, CDR2 YNNKEL (reference sequence). V lost 1 base, J lost 6 bases, and 13 bases lay in between. The CDR3 coding sequence is TGTGCCAGCAGCCAAGGGATGCGAGCGGGCGAGCAGTACGTC. It codes for CASSQGMRAGEQYV.

This clonotype was observed a handful of times. The chain carries TRBV11-2 and TRBJ2-7, with a tentative D call TRBD2 (5 bases). V lost 5 bases, J lost 1 base, and 12 bases lay in between. This CDR3 has 14 residues. Germline V gene sequence: CDR1 SGHAT, CDR2 FQNNGV. In DNA form, the CDR3 reads TGTGCCAGCAGCACCCTACTAGTTTCCTACGAGCAGTACGTC. Its translation is CASSTLLVSYEQYV.

J is TRBJ2-3 and V is TRBV9; 7 bases map to TRBD1. CDR3 length: 14 amino acids. CDR1 SGDLS and CDR2 YYNGEE come from the germline V gene. V lost 2 bases to trimming and J lost 2 bases; unmatched junction nucleotides: 2. The CDR3 reads CASSVGQHTDTQYF. CDR3 coding DNA: TGTGCCAGCAGCGTGGGACAGCACACAGATACGCAGTATTTT.

The genes are TRBV3-1 and TRBJ2-3, with TRBD2 matching over 8 bases. Germline V gene lookup returns CDR1 LGHDT and CDR2 YNNKEL (reference sequence). J lost 2 bases, V lost 4 bases, and 8 bases had no gene match. The CDR3 totals 16 residues. The CDR3 DNA follows: TGTGCCAGCAGCCGATTTACTAGCGGAGACACAGATACGCAGTATTTT. Protein product: CASSRFTSGDTDTQYF.

This clonotype was picked up a small number of times. The V and J genes are TRBV5-5 and TRBJ1-2; TRBD1 might be the D (5 bases). Germline V lookup: CDR1 SGHKS, CDR2 YYEKEE (reference sequence). V lost 1 base and J lost 8, with 27 bases in between. CDR3 length: 18 amino acids. CDR3 region: CASSLSGGTGMVSGGYTF. The CDR3 coding sequence is TGTGCCAGCAGCTTGTCCGGTGGGACGGGAATGGTATCGGGCGGCTACACCTTC.

In this sample, this clonotype turned up a few times. A junction boundary mismatches the germline segment, possibly from a read error. This sequence joins TRBV5-1 and TRBJ2-7, with D tentatively TRBD1 (7 bases). The CDR3 is 14 residues long. Germline values: CDR1 SGHRS, CDR2 YFSETQ. The CDR3 DNA follows: TGCGCCAGCAGCTTGGATCCTCAGGGGGGCAATAAGAACTTC. Its protein product is CASSLDPQGGNKNF.

The chain combines TRBV5-1 with TRBJ1-1, with 9 bases lining up with TRBD1. Germline trimming cut 4 bases from V and 3 bases from J; bases unmatched to any gene: 1. Germline assignment: CDR1 SGHRS and CDR2 YFSETQ. The CDR3 spans 13 residues. The DNA of the CDR3 is TGCGCCAGCAGCGGGGACAGGGACACTGAAGCTTTCTTT. Translated: CASSGDRDTEAFF.

J is TRBJ1-2 and V is TRBV12-5; D not resolved. The germline CDR1 and CDR2 sequences are LGHNT and FRNRAP. This CDR3 is built from 13 residues. Deletions cut 5 bases from V and 8 bases from J, with 15 bases between. This CDR3 is CASGLPGGLGYTF. The CDR3 nucleotides read TGTGCTAGTGGTCTCCCGGGAGGGCTCGGCTACACCTTC.